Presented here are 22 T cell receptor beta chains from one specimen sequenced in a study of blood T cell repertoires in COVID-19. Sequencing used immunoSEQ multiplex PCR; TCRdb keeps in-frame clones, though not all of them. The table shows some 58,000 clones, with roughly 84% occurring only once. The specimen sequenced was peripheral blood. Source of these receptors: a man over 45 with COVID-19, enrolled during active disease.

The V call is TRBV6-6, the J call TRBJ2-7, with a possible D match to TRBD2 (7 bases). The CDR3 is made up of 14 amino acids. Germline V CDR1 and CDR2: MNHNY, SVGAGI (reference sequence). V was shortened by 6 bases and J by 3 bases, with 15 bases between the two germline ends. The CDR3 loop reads CASRREGGNYEQYF. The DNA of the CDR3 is TGTGCCAGCAGGCGCGAGGGGGGGAACTACGAGCAGTACTTC.

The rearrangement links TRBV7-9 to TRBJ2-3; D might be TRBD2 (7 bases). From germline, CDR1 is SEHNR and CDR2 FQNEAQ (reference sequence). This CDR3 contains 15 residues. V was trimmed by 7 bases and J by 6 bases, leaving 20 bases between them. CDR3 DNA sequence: TGTGCCAGCACCCCCCGGGGGGCGGAACGGGATACGCAGTATTTT. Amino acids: CASTPRGAERDTQYF.

CDR3 nucleotides: TGTGCCAGCGCCGACAGGGAGAATGGAAACACCATATATTTT. It specifies CASADRENGNTIYF. The V and J genes are TRBV5-4 and TRBJ1-3; TRBD1 aligns across 7 bases. The length of the CDR3 is 14 residues. The germline V gene has CDR1 SGHNT and CDR2 YYREEE (reference sequence). The ends lost 7 bases at V and 3 bases at J; junction bases unmatched: 7.

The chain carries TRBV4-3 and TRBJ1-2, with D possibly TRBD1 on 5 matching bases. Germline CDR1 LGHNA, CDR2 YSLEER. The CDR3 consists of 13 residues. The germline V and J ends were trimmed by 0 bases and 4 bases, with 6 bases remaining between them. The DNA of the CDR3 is TGCGCCAGCAGCCAAGACGACAGCTATGGCTACACCTTC. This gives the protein CASSQDDSYGYTF.

CDR3 coding DNA: TGTGCCAGCAGTTTAATTACGGGGGAAATTTACACCGGGGAGCTGTTTTTT. Translating it yields CASSLITGEIYTGELFF. This chain uses TRBV28 with TRBJ2-2; tentatively, D is TRBD2 (6 bases). Germline CDR1 is MDHEN and CDR2 is SYDVKM. Between the trimmed V and J ends, which lost 2 bases and 3 bases, there was a span of 16 bases. This CDR3 is built from 17 residues.

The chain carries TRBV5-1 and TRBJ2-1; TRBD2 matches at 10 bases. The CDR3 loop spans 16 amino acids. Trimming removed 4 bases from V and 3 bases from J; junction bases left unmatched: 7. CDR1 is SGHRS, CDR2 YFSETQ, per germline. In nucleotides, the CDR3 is TGCGCCAGCAGCGTCCTAGCGGGAGCCGGCTACAATGAGCAGTTCTTC. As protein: CASSVLAGAGYNEQFF. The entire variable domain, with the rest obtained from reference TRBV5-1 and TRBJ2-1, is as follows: KAGVTQTPRYLIKTRGQQVTLSCSPISGHRSVSWYQQTPGQGLQFLFEYFSETQRNKGNFPGRFSGRQFSNSRSEMNVSTLELGDSALYLCASSVLAGAGYNEQFFGPGTRLTVL.

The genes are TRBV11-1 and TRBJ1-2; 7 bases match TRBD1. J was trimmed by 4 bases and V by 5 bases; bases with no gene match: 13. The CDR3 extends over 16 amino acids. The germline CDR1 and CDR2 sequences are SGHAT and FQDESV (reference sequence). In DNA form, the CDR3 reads TGTGCCAGCAGCCTTGACACAGGGGTAGGAATCTATGGCTACACCTTC. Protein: CASSLDTGVGIYGYTF.

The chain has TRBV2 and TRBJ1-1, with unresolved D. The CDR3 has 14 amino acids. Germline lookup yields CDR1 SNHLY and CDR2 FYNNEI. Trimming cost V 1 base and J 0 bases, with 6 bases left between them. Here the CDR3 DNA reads TGTGCCAGCAGTGAAGTACTGTTGAACACTGAAGCTTTCTTT. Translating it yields CASSEVLLNTEAFF.

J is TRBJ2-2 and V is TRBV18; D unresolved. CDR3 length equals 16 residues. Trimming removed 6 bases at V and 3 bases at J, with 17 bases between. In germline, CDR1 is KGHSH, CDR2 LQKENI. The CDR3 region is CASSEYRQVDTGELFF. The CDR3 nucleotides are TGTGCCAGCTCGGAATATAGGCAGGTCGACACCGGGGAGCTGTTTTTT.

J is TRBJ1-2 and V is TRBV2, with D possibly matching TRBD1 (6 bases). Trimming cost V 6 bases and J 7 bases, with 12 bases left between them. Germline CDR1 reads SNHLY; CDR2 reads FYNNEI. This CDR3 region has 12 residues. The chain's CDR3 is CASSLGHLGYTF. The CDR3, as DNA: TGTGCCAGCAGCCTGGGACACCTTGGCTACACCTTC.

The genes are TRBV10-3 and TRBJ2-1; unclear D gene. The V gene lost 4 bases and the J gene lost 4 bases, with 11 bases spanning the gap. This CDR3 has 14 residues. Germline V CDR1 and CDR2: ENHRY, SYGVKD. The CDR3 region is CAISGARDYNEQFF. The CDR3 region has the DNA TGTGCCATCAGTGGCGCTAGAGATTACAATGAGCAGTTCTTC.

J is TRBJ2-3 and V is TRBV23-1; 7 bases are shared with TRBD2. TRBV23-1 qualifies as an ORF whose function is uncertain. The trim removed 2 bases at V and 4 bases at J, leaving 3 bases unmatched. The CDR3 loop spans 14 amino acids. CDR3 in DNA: TGCGCCAGCAGTCAAGGCGGGAGCCCAGATACGCAGTATTTT. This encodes CASSQGGSPDTQYF.

CDR3 sequence: CASSLGLSNGNEKLFF. The CDR3 DNA sequence: TGCGCCAGCAGCTTGGGGCTGTCAAACGGGAACGAAAAACTGTTTTTT. The rearrangement uses TRBV5-1 and TRBJ1-4; D gene unclear. CDR3 length: 16 amino acids. Germline loops: CDR1 SGHRS, CDR2 YFSETQ. Trimming stripped 0 bases from V and 8 bases from J, with 17 bases between.

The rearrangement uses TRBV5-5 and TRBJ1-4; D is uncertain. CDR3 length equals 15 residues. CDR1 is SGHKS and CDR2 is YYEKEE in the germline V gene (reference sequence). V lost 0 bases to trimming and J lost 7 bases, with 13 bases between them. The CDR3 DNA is TGTGCCAGCAGCTTGGATATACGCTCGGGTGAAAAACTGTTTTTT. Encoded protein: CASSLDIRSGEKLFF.

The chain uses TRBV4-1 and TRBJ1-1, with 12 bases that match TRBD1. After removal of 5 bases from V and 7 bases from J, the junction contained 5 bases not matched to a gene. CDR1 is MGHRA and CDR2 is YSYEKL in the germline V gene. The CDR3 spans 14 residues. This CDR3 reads CASSRGQGASEAFF. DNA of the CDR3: TGCGCCAGCAGCAGGGGACAGGGGGCGAGTGAAGCTTTCTTT.

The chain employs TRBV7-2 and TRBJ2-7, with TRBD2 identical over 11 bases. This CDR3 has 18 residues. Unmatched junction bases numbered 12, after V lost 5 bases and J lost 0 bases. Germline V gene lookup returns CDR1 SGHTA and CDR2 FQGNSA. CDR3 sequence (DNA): TGTGCCAGCAGCCTACGCGTTAGCGGGGGGGGAGTCTCCTACGAGCAGTACTTC. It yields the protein CASSLRVSGGGVSYEQYF.

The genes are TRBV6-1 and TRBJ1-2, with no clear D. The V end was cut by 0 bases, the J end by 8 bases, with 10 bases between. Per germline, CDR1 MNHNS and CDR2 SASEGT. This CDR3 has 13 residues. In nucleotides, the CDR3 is TGTGCCAGCAGTGAAGCTGGAGACTGGGGCTACACCTTC. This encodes CASSEAGDWGYTF.

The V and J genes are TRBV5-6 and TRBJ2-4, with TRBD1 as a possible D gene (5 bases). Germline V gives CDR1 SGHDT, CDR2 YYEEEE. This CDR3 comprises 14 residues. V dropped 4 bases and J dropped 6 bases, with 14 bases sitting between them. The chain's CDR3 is CASSIPGSGNIQYF. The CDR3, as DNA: TGTGCCAGCAGCATCCCAGGGTCCGGAAACATTCAGTACTTC.

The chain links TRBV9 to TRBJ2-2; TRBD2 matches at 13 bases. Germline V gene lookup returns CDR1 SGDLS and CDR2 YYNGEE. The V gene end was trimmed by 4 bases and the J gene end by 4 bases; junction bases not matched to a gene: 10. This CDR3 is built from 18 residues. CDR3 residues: CASSLGLAGSWGTGELFF. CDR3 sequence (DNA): TGTGCCAGCAGCTTGGGACTAGCGGGATCTTGGGGCACCGGGGAGCTGTTTTTT.

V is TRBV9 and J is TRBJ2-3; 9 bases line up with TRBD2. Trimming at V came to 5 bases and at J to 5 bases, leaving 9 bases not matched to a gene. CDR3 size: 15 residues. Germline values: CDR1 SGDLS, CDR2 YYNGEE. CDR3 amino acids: CASSGPGLARDTQYF. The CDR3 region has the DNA TGTGCCAGCAGTGGACCGGGACTAGCCCGAGATACGCAGTATTTT.

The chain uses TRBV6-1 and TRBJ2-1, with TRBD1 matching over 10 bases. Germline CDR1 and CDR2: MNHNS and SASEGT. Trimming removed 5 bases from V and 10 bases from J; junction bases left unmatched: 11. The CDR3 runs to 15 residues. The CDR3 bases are TGTGCCAGCAGTCTACCGGGACAGGGGCGGCAAGAGCAGTTCTTC. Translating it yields CASSLPGQGRQEQFF.

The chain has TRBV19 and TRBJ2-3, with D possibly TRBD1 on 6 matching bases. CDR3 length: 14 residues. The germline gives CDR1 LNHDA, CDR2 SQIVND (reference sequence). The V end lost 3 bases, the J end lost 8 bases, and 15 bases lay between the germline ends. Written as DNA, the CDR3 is TGTGCCAGTAGTATGAATCTTGAGGGGGTTACGCAGTATTTT. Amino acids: CASSMNLEGVTQYF.